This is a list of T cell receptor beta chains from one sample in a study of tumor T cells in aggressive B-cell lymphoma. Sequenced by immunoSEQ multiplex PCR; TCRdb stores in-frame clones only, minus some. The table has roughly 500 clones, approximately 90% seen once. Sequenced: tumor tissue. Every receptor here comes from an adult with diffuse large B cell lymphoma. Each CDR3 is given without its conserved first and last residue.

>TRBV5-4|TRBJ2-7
ASSLADSEQY
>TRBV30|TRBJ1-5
AWSGTGNNQPQH
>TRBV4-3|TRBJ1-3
ASSQDGGDSGNTIY
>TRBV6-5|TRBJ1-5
ASRNGGDSNQPQH
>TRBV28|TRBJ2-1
ASSLRVDSGGSYNEQF
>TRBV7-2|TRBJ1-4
ASSPGTSKFGKLF
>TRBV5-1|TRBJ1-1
ASSFGGGQDTEAF
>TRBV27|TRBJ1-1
ASSLTWFRRAF
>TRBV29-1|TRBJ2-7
SVEVGGRTGAYEQY
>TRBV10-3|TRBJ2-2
AISEGGKSGELF
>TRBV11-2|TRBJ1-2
ASSPAQGHVYGYT
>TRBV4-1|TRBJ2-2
ASSQVGFGGTGRGTGELF
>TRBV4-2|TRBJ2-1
ASSRSGDNEQF
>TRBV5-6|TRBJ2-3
ASSLGGVTDTQY
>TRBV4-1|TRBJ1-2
ASSQDGQGNYGYT
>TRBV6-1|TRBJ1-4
ASSERGKLF
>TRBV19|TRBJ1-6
ASSTDGQSGNSPLH
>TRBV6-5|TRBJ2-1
ASSYSTSGYNEQF
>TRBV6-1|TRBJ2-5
ASSDVRGETQY
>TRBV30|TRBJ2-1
AWSIGTSGTPQF
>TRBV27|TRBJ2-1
ASTDTGPRYNEQF
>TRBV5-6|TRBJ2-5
ASSALTNYEQY
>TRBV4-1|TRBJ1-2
ASSRPGQSRHGYT
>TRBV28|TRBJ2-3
ASSLLKGATDTQY
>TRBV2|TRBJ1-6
ASTEWSPELRNSPLH
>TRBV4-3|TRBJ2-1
ASSPGFNNEQF
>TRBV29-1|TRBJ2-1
SVGTSALGSNEQF
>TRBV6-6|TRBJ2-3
ASTMGLGDTQY
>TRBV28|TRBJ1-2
ASSSSGKDGYT
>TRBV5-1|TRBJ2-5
ASSFGDRGHIRLQETQY
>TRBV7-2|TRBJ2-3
ASSLASDGTDTQY
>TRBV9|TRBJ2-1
ASSGGTSAYNEQF
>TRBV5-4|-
ASSLADSEQY
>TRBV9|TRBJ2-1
ASSVDSYYNEQF
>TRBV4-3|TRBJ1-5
ASSQDGRGGSNQPQH
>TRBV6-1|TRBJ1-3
ASSEPQKMDTIY